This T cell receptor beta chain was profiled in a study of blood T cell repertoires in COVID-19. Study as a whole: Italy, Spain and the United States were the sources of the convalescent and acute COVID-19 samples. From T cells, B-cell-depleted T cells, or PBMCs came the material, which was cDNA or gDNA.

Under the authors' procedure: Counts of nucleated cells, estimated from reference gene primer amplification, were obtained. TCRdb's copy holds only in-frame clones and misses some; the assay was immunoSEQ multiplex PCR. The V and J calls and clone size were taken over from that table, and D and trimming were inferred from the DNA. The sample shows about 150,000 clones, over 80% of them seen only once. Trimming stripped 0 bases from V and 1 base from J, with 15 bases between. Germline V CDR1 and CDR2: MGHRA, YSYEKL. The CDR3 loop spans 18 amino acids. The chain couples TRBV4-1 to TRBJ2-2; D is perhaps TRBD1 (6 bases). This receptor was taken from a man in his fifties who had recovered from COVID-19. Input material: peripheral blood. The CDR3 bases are TGCGCCAGCAGCCAAGAATCGATTCGGACAGTGAACACCGGGGAGCTGTTTTTT. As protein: CASSQESIRTVNTGELFF.